This T cell receptor (beta chain) was sequenced in a study of blood T cells in healthy people across ages. Study-level findings and limits: Shifts in expanded clonotypes may have been confounded by donor CMV status, which was unknown.

This CDR3 comprises 15 residues. J was trimmed by 7 bases and V by 8 bases; bases with no gene match: 18. Germline V CDR1 and CDR2: SGHRS, YFSETQ. It was with a sample-barcoded 5' primer and a J-beta primer mix that a second PCR of about 6 to 11 cycles was run. Each single sample gave us at least 3 million CDR3-containing paired-end reads. TCRdb re-analysed the 5' RACE reads in MiXCR, keeping a single row per CDR3 protein. The sample shows 600,000 to 850,000 distinct CDR3 sequences, more than 20% of them seen only once. This clonotype was found a few times. The antigen is unknown. The same sample was also studied in work on T cells of mothers and their children. That paper notes: Primer M1S, used in the second PCR, introduced sample barcodes and 2-4 random nucleotides. The study obtained over 8 million TCR beta CDR3 reads per mother and around 3 million per child.

The TCR sequence derives from a boy between 10 and 17 years old in good health. The chain is built from TRBV5-1 and TRBJ2-7; 7 positions agree with TRBD1. The sequenced material came from blood. In DNA form, the CDR3 reads TGCGCCAGTAGTTCTCCCGGGACAGTAGGGTTGGAGCAGTACTTC. It yields the protein CASSSPGTVGLEQYF.